The next 20 T cell receptor beta chains were all read from a single sample in a study of Tregs in tolerant kidney transplant recipients. The repertoire was sequenced with immunoSEQ multiplex PCR; TCRdb's copy has only in-frame clones and lacks some. The sample features about 30,000 clones, with about an eighth in its top ten. The material sequenced was CD8+ T cells from blood, taken before the transplant. The receptors shown here come from a human donor who received a combined kidney and bone marrow transplant.

As for this clone: The CDR3 end is not reached by the read, which stops 3 residues before it; the germline J gene fills it in. V usage is TRBV7-3 and J usage is TRBJ2-1; TRBD2 matches at 7 bases. Germline trimming cut 0 bases from V and 6 bases from J; bases unmatched to any gene: 20. The CDR3 spans 20 residues. Germline CDR1 SGHTA, CDR2 FQGTGA. CDR3 sequence: CASSLTFAGDPTRWSNEQFF. The part of the CDR3 DNA that was read is TGTGCCAGCAGCTTAACGTTTGCGGGAGACCCCACCCGGTGGAGCAATGAG.

Turning to this clone: The read halts 3 residues ahead of the CDR3 end, with the missing end drawn from the germline J gene. The chain couples TRBV10-3 to TRBJ1-2; D uncertain. The CDR3 spans 13 residues. The V end lost 5 bases, the J end lost 5 bases, and 12 bases lay between the germline ends. In germline, CDR1 is ENHRY, CDR2 SYGVKD. The CDR3 bases that were read are TGTGCCATCAGTAGTTCACACCCGTATGGC. Translation gives CAISSSHPYG. The entire CDR3 is CAISSSHPYGYTF.

In the case of this clone: Sequencing ends 3 residues short of the CDR3 end; the germline J gene provides the rest. V gene TRBV30 combines with J gene TRBJ1-4; TRBD1 matches at 8 bases. Germline V CDR1 and CDR2: GTSNPN, SVGIG (reference sequence). The CDR3 extends over 13 amino acids. After removal of 6 bases from V and 8 bases from J, the junction contained 8 bases not matched to a gene. The CDR3 bases that were read are TGTGCCTGTGGGGGGACAGGAAACGAAAAA. Translation gives CACGGTGNEK. The CDR3 reads in full as CACGGTGNEKLFF.

With respect to this clone: The read ends 3 residues before the CDR3 terminus; that terminus is restored from the germline J gene. The chain is built from TRBV7-3 and TRBJ1-6; D possibly corresponds to TRBD1 (5 bases). The CDR3 runs to 15 residues. Per the germline V gene, CDR1 is SGHTA and CDR2 is FQGTGA. V shed 2 bases and J shed 7 bases, with 12 bases lying between them. This CDR3 is CASSLVGLGNSPLHF. The sequenced part of the CDR3 DNA is TGTGCCAGCAGCTTAGTGGGGCTTGGCAATTCACCC.

As to this clone: The sequence runs out 3 residues before the end of the CDR3; the remainder is reconstructed from the germline J gene. The chain joins TRBV5-6 to TRBJ1-2; perhaps TRBD1 as D (6 bases). The germline V and J ends were trimmed by 3 bases and 5 bases, with 14 bases remaining between them. This CDR3 has 14 amino acids. Germline-derived CDR1 and CDR2 are SGHDT and YYEEEE. The CDR3 is CASSSGGRDYGYTF. CDR3 DNA, as far as it was read: TGTGCCAGCAGCTCGGGGGGGCGGGATTATGGC.

As regards this clone: From the germline J gene comes the end of the CDR3, since the read stops 3 residues before it. V is TRBV7-2 and J is TRBJ2-2; 7 bases are a match to TRBD1. CDR1 is SGHTA and CDR2 is FQGNSA in the germline V gene. There are 15 residues in the CDR3. J lost 5 bases, V lost 5 bases, and 8 bases had no gene match. The sequenced CDR3 bases are TGTGCCAGCAGCAAGGGGACAGAAGGGACCGGGGAG. Translating it yields CASSKGTEGTGE. The whole CDR3 sequence is CASSKGTEGTGELFF.

Details on this clone: From the germline J gene comes the end of the CDR3, since the read stops 3 residues before it. The V call is TRBV29-1, the J call TRBJ2-1; 10 bases are a match to TRBD2. Losses at the gene ends were 6 bases for V and 0 bases for J; bases not matched to a gene: 17. Germline-derived CDR1 and CDR2 are SQVTM and ANQGSEA. CDR3 size: 19 residues. Incomplete CDR3 DNA: TGCAGCGTCCTCCCCGGACTAGCGGAGGTGGGTGGCTCCTACAATGAG. This gives the protein CSVLPGLAEVGGSYNE. The complete CDR3 reads CSVLPGLAEVGGSYNEQFF.

A word on this clone: The read stops 3 residues short of the end of the CDR3; the missing end is completed from the germline J gene. V gene TRBV7-3 combines with J gene TRBJ1-1; 10 nucleotides match TRBD1. Per germline, CDR1 SGHTA and CDR2 FQGTGA. The V segment lost 5 bases and the J segment 3 bases; nucleotides outside the gene matches: 15. This CDR3 is 18 amino acids long. CDR3 DNA, as far as it was read: TGTGCCAGCAGCCCGCGGGACAGGGGTACGGGGAGGGACACTGAA. Its translation: CASSPRDRGTGRDTE. In full, the CDR3 is CASSPRDRGTGRDTEAFF.

Details on this clone: The missing CDR3 end, 3 residues past where the read stops, is filled in from the germline J gene. The chain has TRBV29-1 and TRBJ1-2; a possible D gene is TRBD1 (6 bases). Deletions cut 3 bases from V and 0 bases from J, with 14 bases between. The germline V gene encodes CDR1 SQVTM and CDR2 ANQGSEA. This CDR3 has 15 amino acids. Incomplete CDR3 DNA: TGCAGCGTTGAGGACAGAGACCTAACTAACTATGGC. Translated: CSVEDRDLTNYG. The whole CDR3 protein reads CSVEDRDLTNYGYTF.

Of note for this clone: The read is 3 residues too short to cover the CDR3 end, so that end is filled in from the germline J gene. This chain joins TRBV10-2 and TRBJ1-1; 7 bases align to TRBD1. J lost 5 bases, V lost 7 bases, and 10 bases had no gene match. CDR1 and CDR2 (germline): WSHSY, SAAADI. The CDR3 is 14 amino acids. CDR3 DNA (partial): TGCGCCAGCACAGAGAGGGGGCTAGGGACTGAA. Amino acids: CASTERGLGTE. The complete CDR3 sequence is CASTERGLGTEAFF.

Concerning this clone itself: The CDR3 is cut off 3 residues early in the read; its end comes from the germline J gene. The chain carries TRBV7-9 and TRBJ2-7; 7 bases are shared with TRBD2. Germline CDR1 is SEHNR and CDR2 is FQNEAQ (reference sequence). The CDR3 totals 13 residues. After removal of 2 bases from V and 5 bases from J, the junction contained 3 bases not matched to a gene. CDR3 in amino acids: CASSLLAANEQYF. The sequenced CDR3 bases are TGTGCCAGCAGCTTACTAGCGGCGAACGAG.

As for this clone: Coverage ceases 3 residues before the CDR3 finishes, and the germline J gene fills in the end. J is TRBJ1-6 and V is TRBV14; D is unclear. The CDR3 runs 14 residues. V was pared by 0 bases and J by 6 bases, with 6 bases between. Germline V lookup: CDR1 SGHDN, CDR2 FVKESK. The sequenced CDR3 bases are TGTGCCAGCAGCCAAGACAACAGTAATTCACCC. It is translated as CASSQDNSNSP. The entire CDR3 is CASSQDNSNSPLHF.

In regard to this clone: The read stops 3 residues short of the end of the CDR3; the missing end is completed from the germline J gene. The gene calls are TRBV5-1 and TRBJ2-1; D is unclear. Germline assignment: CDR1 SGHRS and CDR2 YFSETQ. The CDR3 is made up of 16 amino acids. The germline V and J ends were trimmed by 5 bases and 0 bases, with 15 bases remaining between them. The CDR3 sequence is CASRSNADGSYNEQFF. Incomplete CDR3 DNA: TGCGCCAGCAGAAGCAATGCGGATGGCTCCTACAATGAG. The whole variable domain, remainder taken from reference TRBV5-1 and TRBJ2-1, is KAGVTQTPRYLIKTRGQQVTLSCSPISGHRSVSWYQQTPGQGLQFLFEYFSETQRNKGNFPGRFSGRQFSNSRSEMNVSTLELGDSALYLCASRSNADGSYNEQFFGPGTRLTVL.

Note on this clone: The CDR3 is cut off 3 residues early in the read; its end comes from the germline J gene. The chain has TRBV7-3 and TRBJ2-1; D perhaps matches TRBD1 (6 bases). The V end was cut by 4 bases, the J end by 6 bases, with 16 bases between. The CDR3 contains 15 residues. Germline CDR1 SGHTA, CDR2 FQGTGA. The sequenced CDR3 bases are TGTGCCAGCAGCTCGGGACAAGGGATCAGCAATGAG. Its protein product is CASSSGQGISNE. The full CDR3 sequence reads CASSSGQGISNEQFF.

Regarding this clone: The missing CDR3 end, 3 residues past where the read stops, is filled in from the germline J gene. V usage is TRBV28 and J usage is TRBJ2-1, with 7 bases lining up with TRBD2. The CDR3 consists of 15 residues. V shed 6 bases and J 3 bases; nucleotides not matched to a gene: 8. Germline V gene lookup returns CDR1 MDHEN and CDR2 SYDVKM. The covered CDR3 bases are TGTGCCAGCAGAACCCTAGCGGAGCTCTACAATGAG. Protein: CASRTLAELYNE. The full CDR3 is CASRTLAELYNEQFF.

Worth noting for this clone: The read comes to an end 3 residues before the CDR3 does, leaving the germline J gene to fill in the end. The chain combines TRBV29-1 with TRBJ1-6; TRBD1 matches 10 bases. The CDR3 sequence is 13 residues long. Germline V gene data show CDR1 as SQVTM and CDR2 as ANQGSEA. The junction had 2 bases not matched to a gene; V was cut back by 6 bases and J by 6 bases. CDR3 loop: CSVRTGGNSPLHF. The CDR3 DNA, read in part, is TGCAGCGTCCGGACAGGGGGTAATTCACCC. The complete variable domain, with remaining parts taken from reference TRBV29-1 and TRBJ1-6, reads SAVISQKPSRDICQRGTSLTIQCQVDSQVTMMFWYRQQPGQSLTLIATANQGSEATYESGFVIDKFPISRPNLTFSTLTVSNMSPEDSSIYLCSVRTGGNSPLHFGNGTRLTVT.

A remark on this clone: The CDR3 extends 3 residues past the end of the read, so its final part is completed from the germline J gene. This rearrangement joins TRBV18 to TRBJ2-3, with 10 bases that match TRBD2. The CDR3 contains 16 residues. Germline CDR1 is KGHSH and CDR2 is LQKENI. V was pared by 0 bases and J by 3 bases, with 3 bases of the junction left unmatched. The CDR3 sequence: CASSPPVLAGTDTQYF. The part of the CDR3 DNA that was read is TGTGCCAGCTCACCACCTGTACTAGCGGGGACAGATACG.

Of note for this clone: The sequence runs out 3 residues before the end of the CDR3; the remainder is reconstructed from the germline J gene. V gene TRBV19 combines with J gene TRBJ1-2; D unclear. Germline values: CDR1 LNHDA, CDR2 SQIVND (reference sequence). The CDR3 runs 15 residues. V was cut by 9 bases and J by 6 bases, with 23 bases left in between. The sequenced part of the CDR3 DNA is TGTGCCAGCGATCTAAGCGGGTCGGGGTGGAATGGC. Translated: CASDLSGSGWNG. The complete CDR3 reads CASDLSGSGWNGYTF.

As regards this clone: The observed sequence ends 3 residues before the CDR3 terminus, with the missing tail filled in from the germline J gene. V gene TRBV7-9 combines with J gene TRBJ2-1; the D gene is possibly TRBD2 (6 bases). This CDR3 is built from 15 residues. The V gene's germline CDR1 is SEHNR and CDR2 FQNEAQ (reference sequence). V was shortened by 4 bases and J by 4 bases, with 14 bases between the two germline ends. CDR3 bases read: TGTGCCAGCAGCTACAGACTGGGACTTTACAATGAG. This gives the protein CASSYRLGLYNE. The entire CDR3 protein reads CASSYRLGLYNEQFF. The entire variable domain, with the rest obtained from reference TRBV7-9 and TRBJ2-1, is as follows: DTGVSQNPRHKITKRGQNVTFRCDPISEHNRLYWYRQTLGQGPEFLTYFQNEAQLEKSRLLSDRFSAERPKGSFSTLEIQRTEQGDSAMYLCASSYRLGLYNEQFFGPGTRLTVL.

About this clone itself: With the read ending 3 residues before the CDR3 end, the germline J gene is used to fill in that end. The rearrangement joins TRBV6-2 or TRBV6-3 to TRBJ2-5, with 7 bases that match TRBD2. CDR3 length equals 15 residues. Unmatched junction bases numbered 5, after V lost 0 bases and J lost 4 bases. Germline V CDR1 and CDR2: MNHEY, SVGEGT. The CDR3 sequence is CASSYSAGAVETQYF. CDR3 bases read: TGTGCCAGCAGTTACTCGGCGGGAGCGGTAGAGACC.